Sequencing of this TCR beta chain was carried out in a study of response to subunit inactivated influenza vaccine. Turning to this clonotype: A much larger clone sits a single nucleotide away, making a read error possible.

The CDR3 has 17 amino acids. Per germline, CDR1 MNHNS and CDR2 SASEGT. TCRdb re-called the RT-PCR reads with MiXCR, one entry per CDR3 protein. Of almost 600,000 distinct CDR3 sequences listed, about 15% are singletons. The rearrangement joins TRBV6-1 to TRBJ2-7; no clear D gene. Here the sequenced sample was PBMCs from blood, taken roughly 12 days after vaccination. The clonotype was recovered from a man in his fifties or sixties who received an inactivated influenza vaccine. CDR3: CASSQHPLWSSSCEQYF. In DNA, the CDR3 is TGTGCCAGCAGTCAGCATCCCCTGTGGTCGTCCTCCTGCGAGCAGTACTTC.